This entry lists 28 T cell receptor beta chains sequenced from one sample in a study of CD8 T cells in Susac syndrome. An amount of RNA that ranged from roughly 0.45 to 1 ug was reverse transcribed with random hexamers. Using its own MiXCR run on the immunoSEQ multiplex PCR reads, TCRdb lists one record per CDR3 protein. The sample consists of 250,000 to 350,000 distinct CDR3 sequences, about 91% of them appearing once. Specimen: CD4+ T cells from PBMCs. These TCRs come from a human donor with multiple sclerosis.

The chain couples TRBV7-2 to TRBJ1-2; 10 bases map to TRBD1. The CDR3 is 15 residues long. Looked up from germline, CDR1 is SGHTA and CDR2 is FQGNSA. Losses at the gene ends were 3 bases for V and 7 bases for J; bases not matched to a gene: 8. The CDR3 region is CASSFPGQGPSGYTF. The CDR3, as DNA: TGTGCCAGCAGCTTTCCGGGACAGGGGCCGAGTGGCTACACCTTC. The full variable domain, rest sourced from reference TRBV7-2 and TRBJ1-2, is GAGVSQSPSNKVTEKGKDVELRCDPISGHTALYWYRQSLGQGLEFLIYFQGNSAPDKSGLPSDRFSAERTGGSVSTLTIQRTQQEDSAVYLCASSFPGQGPSGYTFGSGTRLTVV.

The CDR3 bases are TGTGCCATCAGTCCACCGGACAGGGCTTATGGCTACACCTTC. This gives the protein CAISPPDRAYGYTF. The chain carries TRBV10-3 and TRBJ1-2; 8 nucleotides line up with TRBD1. The germline V gene has CDR1 ENHRY and CDR2 SYGVKD. The CDR3 spans 14 residues. J was trimmed by 5 bases and V by 5 bases; bases with no gene match: 7.

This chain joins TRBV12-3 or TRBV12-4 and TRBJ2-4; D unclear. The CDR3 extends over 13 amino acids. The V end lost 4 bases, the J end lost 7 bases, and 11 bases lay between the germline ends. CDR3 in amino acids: CASSSWFGNIQYF. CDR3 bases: TGTGCCAGCAGTTCTTGGTTTGGGAACATTCAGTACTTC.

The CDR3 DNA sequence: TGTGCCAGCAGCTTACATCGCTGGGGGCTAGCGGGGGTCAAGACGTCCACAGATACGCAGTATTTT. Translation: CASSLHRWGLAGVKTSTDTQYF. The chain recombines TRBV11-2 with TRBJ2-3, with 10 bases fitting TRBD2. V trimming: 2 bases; J trimming: 2 bases; junction bases outside the gene matches: 22. This CDR3 spans 22 amino acids. CDR1 and CDR2 (germline): SGHAT, FQNNGV.

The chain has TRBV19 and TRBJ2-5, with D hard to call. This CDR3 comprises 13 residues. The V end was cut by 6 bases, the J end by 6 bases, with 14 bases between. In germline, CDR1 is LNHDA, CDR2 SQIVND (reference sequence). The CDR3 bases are TGTGCCAGTAGCACCTCGACGGGCAAGACCCAGTACTTC. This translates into CASSTSTGKTQYF.

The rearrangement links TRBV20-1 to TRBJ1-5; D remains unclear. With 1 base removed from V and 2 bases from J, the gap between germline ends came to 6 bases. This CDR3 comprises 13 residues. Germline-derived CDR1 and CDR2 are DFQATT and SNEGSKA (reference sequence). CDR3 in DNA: TGCAGTGCTAGAGGGCTGCGCAATCAGCCCCAGCATTTT. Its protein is CSARGLRNQPQHF.

The chain's CDR3 is CASRRTGSLTDTQYF. The CDR3 DNA reads TGTGCCAGCAGAAGGACAGGGTCCCTCACAGATACGCAGTATTTT. The chain joins TRBV6-6 to TRBJ2-3; 8 nucleotides agree with TRBD1. Per germline, CDR1 MNHNY and CDR2 SVGAGI (reference sequence). The CDR3 contains 15 residues. The junction had 7 bases not matched to a gene; V was cut back by 6 bases and J by 2 bases.

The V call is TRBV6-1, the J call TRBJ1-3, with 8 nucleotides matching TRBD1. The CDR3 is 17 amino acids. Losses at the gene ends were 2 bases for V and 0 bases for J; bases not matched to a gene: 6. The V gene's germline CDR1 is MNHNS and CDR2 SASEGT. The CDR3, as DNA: TGTGCCAGCAGTGAAAGGACAGGGCTCAGCTCTGGAAACACCATATATTTT. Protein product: CASSERTGLSSGNTIYF.

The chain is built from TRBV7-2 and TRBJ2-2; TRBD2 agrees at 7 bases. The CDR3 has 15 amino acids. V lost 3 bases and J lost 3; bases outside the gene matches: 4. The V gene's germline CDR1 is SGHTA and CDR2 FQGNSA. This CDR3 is CASSLKSGDTGELFF. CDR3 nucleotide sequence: TGTGCCAGCAGCTTGAAAAGCGGGGACACCGGGGAGCTGTTTTTT.

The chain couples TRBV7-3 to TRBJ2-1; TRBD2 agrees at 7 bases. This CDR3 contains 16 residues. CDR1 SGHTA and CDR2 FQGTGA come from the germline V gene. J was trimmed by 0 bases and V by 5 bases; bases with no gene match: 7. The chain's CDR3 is CASSRLSGGSYNEQFF. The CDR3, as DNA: TGTGCCAGCAGCAGACTGTCGGGGGGCTCCTACAATGAGCAGTTCTTC.

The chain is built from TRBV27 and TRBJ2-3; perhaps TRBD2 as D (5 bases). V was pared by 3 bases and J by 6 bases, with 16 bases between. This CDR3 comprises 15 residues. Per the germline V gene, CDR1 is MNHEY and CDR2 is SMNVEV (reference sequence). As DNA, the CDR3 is TGTGCCAGCAGTTTGTCGGGCCGAGGGCCGGATACGCAGTATTTT. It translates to CASSLSGRGPDTQYF.

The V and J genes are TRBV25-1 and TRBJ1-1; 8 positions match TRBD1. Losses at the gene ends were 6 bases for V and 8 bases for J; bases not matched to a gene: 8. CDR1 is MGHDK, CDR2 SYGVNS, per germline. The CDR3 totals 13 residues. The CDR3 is CASRPGTGREAFF. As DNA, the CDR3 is TGTGCCAGCAGACCCGGGACAGGACGAGAAGCTTTCTTT. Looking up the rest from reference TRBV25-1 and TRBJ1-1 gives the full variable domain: EADIYQTPRYLVIGTGKKITLECSQTMGHDKMYWYQQDPGMELHLIHYSYGVNSTEKGDLSSESTVSRIRTEHFPLTLESARPSHTSQYLCASRPGTGREAFFGQGTRLTVV.

CDR3 loop: CASSRTPGSQPQHF. CDR3 coding DNA: TGTGCCAGCAGCCGGACCCCCGGGAGTCAGCCCCAGCATTTT. J is TRBJ1-5 and V is TRBV5-6; D unclear. Germline CDR1 reads SGHDT; CDR2 reads YYEEEE. The CDR3 spans 14 residues. V was pared by 4 bases and J by 6 bases, with 14 bases between.

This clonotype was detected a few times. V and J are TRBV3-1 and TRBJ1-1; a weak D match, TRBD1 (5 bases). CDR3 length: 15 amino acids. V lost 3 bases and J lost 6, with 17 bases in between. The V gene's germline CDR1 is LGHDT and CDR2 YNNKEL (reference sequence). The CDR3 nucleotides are TGTGCCAGCAGCCAGCATAAGGGGTCGTCCTCTGAAGCTTTCTTT. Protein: CASSQHKGSSSEAFF.

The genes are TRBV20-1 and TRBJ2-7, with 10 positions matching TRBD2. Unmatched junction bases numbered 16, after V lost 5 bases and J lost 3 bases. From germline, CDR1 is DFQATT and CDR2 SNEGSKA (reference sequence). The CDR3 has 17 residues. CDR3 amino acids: CSAAAFRLAGNVYEQYF. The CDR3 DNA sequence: TGCAGTGCTGCCGCATTCCGACTAGCGGGTAACGTCTACGAGCAGTACTTC.

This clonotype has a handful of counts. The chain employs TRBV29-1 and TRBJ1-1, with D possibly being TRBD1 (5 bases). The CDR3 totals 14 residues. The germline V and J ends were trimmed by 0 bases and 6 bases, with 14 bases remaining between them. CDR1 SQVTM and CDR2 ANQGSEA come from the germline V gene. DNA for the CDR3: TGCAGCGTTGAAGAGTGGGGCACCACCGCTGAAGCTTTCTTT. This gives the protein CSVEEWGTTAEAFF.

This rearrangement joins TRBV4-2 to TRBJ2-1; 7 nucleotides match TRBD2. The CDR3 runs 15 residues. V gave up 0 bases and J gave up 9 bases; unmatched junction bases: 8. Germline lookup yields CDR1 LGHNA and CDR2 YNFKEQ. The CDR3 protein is CASSQEGEGGFEQFF. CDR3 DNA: TGTGCCAGCAGCCAAGAGGGGGAGGGAGGCTTTGAGCAGTTCTTC.

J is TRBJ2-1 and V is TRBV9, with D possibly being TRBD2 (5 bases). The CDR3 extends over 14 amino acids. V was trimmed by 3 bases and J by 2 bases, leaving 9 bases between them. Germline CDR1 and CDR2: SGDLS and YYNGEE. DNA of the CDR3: TGTGCCAGCAGCGCCATCGGGACCTACAATGAGCAGTTCTTC. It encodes CASSAIGTYNEQFF.

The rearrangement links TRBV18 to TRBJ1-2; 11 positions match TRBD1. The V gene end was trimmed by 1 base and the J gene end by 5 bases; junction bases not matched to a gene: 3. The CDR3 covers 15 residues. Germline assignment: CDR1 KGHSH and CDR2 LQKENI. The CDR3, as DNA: TGTGCCAGCTCACCACAAGGGACAGGGGGATATGGCTACACCTTC. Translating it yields CASSPQGTGGYGYTF.

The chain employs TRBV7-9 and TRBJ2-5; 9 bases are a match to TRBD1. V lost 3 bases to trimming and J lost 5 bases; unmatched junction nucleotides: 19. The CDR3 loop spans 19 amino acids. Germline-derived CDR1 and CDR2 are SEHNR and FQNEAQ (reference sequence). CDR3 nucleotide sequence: TGTGCCAGCAGCTTCCTCCCCCTACGTAGGGACAGGGCTATTGAGACCCAGTACTTC. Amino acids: CASSFLPLRRDRAIETQYF.

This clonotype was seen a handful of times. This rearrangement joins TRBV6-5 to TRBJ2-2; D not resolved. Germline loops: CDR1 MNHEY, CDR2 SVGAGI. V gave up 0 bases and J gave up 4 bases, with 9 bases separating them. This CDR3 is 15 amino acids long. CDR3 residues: CASSYSAVITGELFF. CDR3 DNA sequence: TGTGCCAGCAGTTACTCTGCAGTAATCACCGGGGAGCTGTTTTTT.

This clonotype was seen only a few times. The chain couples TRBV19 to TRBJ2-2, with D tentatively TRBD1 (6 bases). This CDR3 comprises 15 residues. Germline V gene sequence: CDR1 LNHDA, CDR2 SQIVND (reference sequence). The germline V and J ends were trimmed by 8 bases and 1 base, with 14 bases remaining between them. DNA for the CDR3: TGTGCCAGTTCCCCCGGGACAAGGAACACCGGGGAGCTGTTTTTT. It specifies CASSPGTRNTGELFF.

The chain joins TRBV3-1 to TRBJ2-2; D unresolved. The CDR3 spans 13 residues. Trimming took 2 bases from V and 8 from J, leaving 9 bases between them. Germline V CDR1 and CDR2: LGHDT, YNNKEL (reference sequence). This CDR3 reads CASSQSWVGELFF. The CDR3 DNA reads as TGTGCCAGCAGCCAATCCTGGGTTGGGGAGCTGTTTTTT. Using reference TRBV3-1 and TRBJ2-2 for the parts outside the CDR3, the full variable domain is DTAVSQTPKYLVTQMGNDKSIKCEQNLGHDTMYWYKQDSKKFLKIMFSYNNKELIINETVPNRFSPKSPDKAHLNLHINSLELGDSAVYFCASSQSWVGELFFGEGSRLTVL.

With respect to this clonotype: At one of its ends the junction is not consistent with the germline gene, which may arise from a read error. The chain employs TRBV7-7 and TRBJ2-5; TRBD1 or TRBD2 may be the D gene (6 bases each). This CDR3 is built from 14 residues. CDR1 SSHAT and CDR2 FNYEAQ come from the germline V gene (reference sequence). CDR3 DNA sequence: TGTGCTAGCAGCCAAACAGGGACTCAAGAGACCCAGTACTTC. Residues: CASSQTGTQETQYF. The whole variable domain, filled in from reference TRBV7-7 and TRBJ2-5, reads GAGVSQSPRYKVTKRGQDVTLRCDPISSHATLYWYQQALGQGPEFLTYFNYEAQPDKSGLPSDRFSAERPEGSISTLTIQRTEQRDSAMYRCASSQTGTQETQYFGPGTRLLVL.

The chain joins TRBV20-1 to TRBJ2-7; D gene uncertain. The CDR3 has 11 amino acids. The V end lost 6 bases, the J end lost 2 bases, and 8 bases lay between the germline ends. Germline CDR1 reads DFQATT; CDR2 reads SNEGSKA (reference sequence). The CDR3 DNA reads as TGCAGTGCCCCGCAACCCTACGAGCAGTACTTC. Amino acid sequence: CSAPQPYEQYF.

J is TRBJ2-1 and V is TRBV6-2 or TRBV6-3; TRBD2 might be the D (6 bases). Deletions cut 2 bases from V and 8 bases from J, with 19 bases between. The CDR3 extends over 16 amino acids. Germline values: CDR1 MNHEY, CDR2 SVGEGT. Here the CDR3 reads CASSYNAGGPGDEQFF. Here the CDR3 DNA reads TGTGCCAGCAGTTACAACGCCGGAGGGCCTGGTGATGAGCAGTTCTTC.

The CDR3 reads CASSSQRYTEAFF. CDR3 DNA sequence: TGTGCCAGCAGCTCCCAAAGGTACACTGAAGCTTTCTTT. The gene calls are TRBV7-3 and TRBJ1-1; D not certain. The CDR3 covers 13 residues. Per germline, CDR1 SGHTA and CDR2 FQGTGA. Trimming shortened V by 4 bases and J by 3 bases, and 9 bases separated the two germline ends.

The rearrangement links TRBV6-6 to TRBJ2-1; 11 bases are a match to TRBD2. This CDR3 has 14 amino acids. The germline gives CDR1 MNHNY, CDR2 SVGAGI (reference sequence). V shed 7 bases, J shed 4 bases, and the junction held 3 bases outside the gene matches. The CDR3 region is CASNVAGGYNEQFF. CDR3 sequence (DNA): TGTGCCAGCAATGTAGCGGGAGGGTACAATGAGCAGTTCTTC.